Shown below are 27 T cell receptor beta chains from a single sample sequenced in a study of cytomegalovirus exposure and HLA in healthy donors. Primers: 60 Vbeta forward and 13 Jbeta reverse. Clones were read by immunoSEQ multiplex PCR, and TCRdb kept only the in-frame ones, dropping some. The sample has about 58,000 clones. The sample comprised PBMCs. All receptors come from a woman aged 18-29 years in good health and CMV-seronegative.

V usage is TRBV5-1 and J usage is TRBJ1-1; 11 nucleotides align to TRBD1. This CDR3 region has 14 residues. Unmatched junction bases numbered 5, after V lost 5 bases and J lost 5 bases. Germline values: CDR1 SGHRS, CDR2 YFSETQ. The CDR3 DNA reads TGCGCCAGCAGACTGGACAGGGGGCGGACTGAAGCTTTCTTT. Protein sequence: CASRLDRGRTEAFF.

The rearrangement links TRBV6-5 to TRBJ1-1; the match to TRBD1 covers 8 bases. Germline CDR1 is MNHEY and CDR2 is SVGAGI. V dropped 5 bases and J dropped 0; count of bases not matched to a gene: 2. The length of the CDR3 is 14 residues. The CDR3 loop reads CASSPQGVNTEAFF. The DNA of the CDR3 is TGTGCCAGCAGTCCACAGGGGGTGAACACTGAAGCTTTCTTT.

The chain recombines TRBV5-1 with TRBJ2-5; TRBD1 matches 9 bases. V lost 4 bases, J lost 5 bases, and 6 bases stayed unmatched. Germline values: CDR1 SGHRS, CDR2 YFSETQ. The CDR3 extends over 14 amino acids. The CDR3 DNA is TGCGCCAGCAGCGGGGGGACAGGGCAGGAGACCCAGTACTTC. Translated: CASSGGTGQETQYF.

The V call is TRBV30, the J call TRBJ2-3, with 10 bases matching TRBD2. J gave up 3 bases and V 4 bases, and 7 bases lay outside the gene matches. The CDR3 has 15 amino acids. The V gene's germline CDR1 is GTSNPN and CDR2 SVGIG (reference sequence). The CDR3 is CAWNLAGVATDTQYF. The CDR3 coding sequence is TGTGCCTGGAACCTAGCGGGAGTTGCAACAGATACGCAGTATTTT.

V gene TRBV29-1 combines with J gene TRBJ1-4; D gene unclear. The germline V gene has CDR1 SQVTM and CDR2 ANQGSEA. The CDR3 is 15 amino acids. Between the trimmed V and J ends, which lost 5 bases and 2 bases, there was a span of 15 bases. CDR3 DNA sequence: TGCAGCGTTACCTTGAGGAGGTGGACTAATGAAAAACTGTTTTTT. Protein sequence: CSVTLRRWTNEKLFF.

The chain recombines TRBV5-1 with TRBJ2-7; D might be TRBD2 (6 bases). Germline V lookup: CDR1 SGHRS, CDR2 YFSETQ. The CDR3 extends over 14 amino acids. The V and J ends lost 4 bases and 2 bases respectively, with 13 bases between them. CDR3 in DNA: TGCGCCAGCAGCCCGCGGGACGGAACCTACGAGCAGTACTTC. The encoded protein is CASSPRDGTYEQYF.

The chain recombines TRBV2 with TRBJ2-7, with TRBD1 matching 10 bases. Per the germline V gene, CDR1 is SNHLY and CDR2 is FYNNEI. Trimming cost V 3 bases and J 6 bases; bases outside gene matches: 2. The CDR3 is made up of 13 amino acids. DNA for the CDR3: TGTGCCAGCAGTGAGGGACAGGGGCGCGAGCAGTACTTC. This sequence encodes CASSEGQGREQYF.

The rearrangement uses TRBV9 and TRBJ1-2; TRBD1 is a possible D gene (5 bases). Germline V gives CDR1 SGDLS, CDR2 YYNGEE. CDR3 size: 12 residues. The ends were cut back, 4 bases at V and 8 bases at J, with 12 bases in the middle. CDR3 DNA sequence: TGTGCCAGCAGCCCTGCCGGGGGGGGCTACACCTTC. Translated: CASSPAGGGYTF.

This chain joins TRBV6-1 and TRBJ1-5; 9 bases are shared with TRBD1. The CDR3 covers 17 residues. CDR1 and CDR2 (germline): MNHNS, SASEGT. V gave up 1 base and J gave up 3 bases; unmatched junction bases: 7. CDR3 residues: CASSEEDRGTPNQPQHF. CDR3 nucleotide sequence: TGTGCCAGCAGTGAAGAGGACAGGGGAACTCCCAATCAGCCCCAGCATTTT.

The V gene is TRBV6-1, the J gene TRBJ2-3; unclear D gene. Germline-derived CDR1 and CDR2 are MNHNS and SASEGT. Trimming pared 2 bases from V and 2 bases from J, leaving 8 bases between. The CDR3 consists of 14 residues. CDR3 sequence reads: CASSERAFTDTQYF. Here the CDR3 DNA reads TGTGCCAGCAGTGAAAGAGCCTTCACAGATACGCAGTATTTT.

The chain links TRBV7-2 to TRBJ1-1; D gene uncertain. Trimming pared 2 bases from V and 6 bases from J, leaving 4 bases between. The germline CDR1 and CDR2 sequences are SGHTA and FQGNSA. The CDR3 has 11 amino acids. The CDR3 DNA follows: TGTGCCAGCAGCTTATATGCTGAAGCTTTCTTT. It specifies CASSLYAEAFF.

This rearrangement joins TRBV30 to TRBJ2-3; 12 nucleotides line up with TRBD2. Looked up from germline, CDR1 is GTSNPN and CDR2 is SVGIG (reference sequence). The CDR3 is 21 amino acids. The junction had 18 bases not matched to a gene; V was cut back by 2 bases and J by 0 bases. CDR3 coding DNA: TGTGCCTGGAGTTGGGGGATACTAGCGGGAGGACTCTACCTTAGCACAGATACGCAGTATTTT. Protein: CAWSWGILAGGLYLSTDTQYF.

The CDR3 protein is CASMDKMGTEAFF. The CDR3 DNA follows: TGTGCCAGTATGGACAAGATGGGGACTGAAGCTTTCTTT. This chain connects TRBV19 to TRBJ1-1; D possibly corresponds to TRBD1 (5 bases). CDR3 length: 13 residues. CDR1 and CDR2 (germline): LNHDA, SQIVND (reference sequence). Trimming shortened V by 7 bases and J by 5 bases, and 14 bases separated the two germline ends.

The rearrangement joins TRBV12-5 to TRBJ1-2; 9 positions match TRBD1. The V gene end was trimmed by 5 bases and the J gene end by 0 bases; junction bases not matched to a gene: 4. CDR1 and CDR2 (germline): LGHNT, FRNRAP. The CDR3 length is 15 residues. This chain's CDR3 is CASGRGQGSNYGYTF. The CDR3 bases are TGTGCTAGTGGTCGGGGACAGGGCTCTAACTATGGCTACACCTTC.

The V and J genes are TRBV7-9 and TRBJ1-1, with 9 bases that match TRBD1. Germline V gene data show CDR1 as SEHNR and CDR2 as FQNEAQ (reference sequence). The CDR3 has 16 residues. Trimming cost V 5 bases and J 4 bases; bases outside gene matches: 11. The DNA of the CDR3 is TGTGCCAGCAGCGAAACTGGACAGGGGCTGGGCACTGAAGCTTTCTTT. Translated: CASSETGQGLGTEAFF.

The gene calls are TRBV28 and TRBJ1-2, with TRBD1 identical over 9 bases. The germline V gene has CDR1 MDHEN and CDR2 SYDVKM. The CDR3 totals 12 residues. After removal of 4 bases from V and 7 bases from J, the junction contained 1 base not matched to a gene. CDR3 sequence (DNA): TGTGCCAGCAGTTGGACAGGGGTTGGCTACACCTTC. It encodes CASSWTGVGYTF.

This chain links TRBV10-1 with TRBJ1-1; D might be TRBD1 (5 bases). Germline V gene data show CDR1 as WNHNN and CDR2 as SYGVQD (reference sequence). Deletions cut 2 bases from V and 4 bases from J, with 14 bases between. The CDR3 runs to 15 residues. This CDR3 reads CASSELRVGGTEAFF. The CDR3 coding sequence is TGCGCCAGCAGTGAGCTCAGGGTTGGCGGCACTGAAGCTTTCTTT.

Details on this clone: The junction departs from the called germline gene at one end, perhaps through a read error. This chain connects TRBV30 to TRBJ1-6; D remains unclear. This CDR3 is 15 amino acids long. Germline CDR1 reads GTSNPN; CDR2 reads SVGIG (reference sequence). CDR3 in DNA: TGTGCCGGGAGTGTACACGATTTTTATAATTCACCCCTCCACTTT. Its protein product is CAGSVHDFYNSPLHF.

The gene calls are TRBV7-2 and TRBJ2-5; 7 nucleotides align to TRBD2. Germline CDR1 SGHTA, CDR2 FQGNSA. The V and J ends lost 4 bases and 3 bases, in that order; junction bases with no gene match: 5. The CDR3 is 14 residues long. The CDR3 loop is CASSSGLVKETQYF. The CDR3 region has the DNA TGTGCCAGCAGCTCCGGACTAGTAAAAGAGACCCAGTACTTC. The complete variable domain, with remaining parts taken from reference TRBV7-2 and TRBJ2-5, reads GAGVSQSPSNKVTEKGKDVELRCDPISGHTALYWYRQSLGQGLEFLIYFQGNSAPDKSGLPSDRFSAERTGGSVSTLTIQRTQQEDSAVYLCASSSGLVKETQYFGPGTRLLVL.

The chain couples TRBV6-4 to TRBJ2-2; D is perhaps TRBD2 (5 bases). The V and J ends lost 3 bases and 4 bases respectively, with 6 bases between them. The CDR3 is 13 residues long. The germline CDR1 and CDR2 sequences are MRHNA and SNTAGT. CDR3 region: CASSERATGELFF. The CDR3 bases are TGTGCCAGCAGTGAGCGGGCCACCGGGGAGCTGTTTTTT.

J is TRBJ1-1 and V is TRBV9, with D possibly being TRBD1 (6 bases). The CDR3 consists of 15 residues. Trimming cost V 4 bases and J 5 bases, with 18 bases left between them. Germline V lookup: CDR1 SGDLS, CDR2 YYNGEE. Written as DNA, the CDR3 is TGTGCCAGCAGCTCTTCGACAGGTCTAGTGACTGAAGCTTTCTTT. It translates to CASSSSTGLVTEAFF.

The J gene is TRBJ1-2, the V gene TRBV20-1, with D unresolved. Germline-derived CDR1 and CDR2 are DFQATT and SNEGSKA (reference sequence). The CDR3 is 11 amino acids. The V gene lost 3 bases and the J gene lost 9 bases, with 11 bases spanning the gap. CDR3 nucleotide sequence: TGCAGTGCTAGTCTCTGGGAGAGCTACACCTTC. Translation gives CSASLWESYTF.

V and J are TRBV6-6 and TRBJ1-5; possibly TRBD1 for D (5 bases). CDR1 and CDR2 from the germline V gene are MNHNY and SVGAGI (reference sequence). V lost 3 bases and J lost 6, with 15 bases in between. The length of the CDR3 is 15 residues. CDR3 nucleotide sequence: TGTGCCAGCAGTTATGCGGGGGAGGGTAGTCAGCCCCAGCATTTT. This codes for CASSYAGEGSQPQHF.

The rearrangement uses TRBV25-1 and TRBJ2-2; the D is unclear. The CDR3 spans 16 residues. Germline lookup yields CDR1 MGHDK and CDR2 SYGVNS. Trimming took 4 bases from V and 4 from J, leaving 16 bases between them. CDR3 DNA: TGTGCCAGCAGTGGAGGTAAAACCGGTAGCACCGGGGAGCTGTTTTTT. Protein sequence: CASSGGKTGSTGELFF. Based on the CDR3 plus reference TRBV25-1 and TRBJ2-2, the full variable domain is EADIYQTPRYLVIGTGKKITLECSQTMGHDKMYWYQQDPGMELHLIHYSYGVNSTEKGDLSSESTVSRIRTEHFPLTLESARPSHTSQYLCASSGGKTGSTGELFFGEGSRLTVL.

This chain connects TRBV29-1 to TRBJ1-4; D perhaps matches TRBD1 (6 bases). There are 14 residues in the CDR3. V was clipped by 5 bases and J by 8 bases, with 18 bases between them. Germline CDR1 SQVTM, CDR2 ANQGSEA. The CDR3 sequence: CSVLSGATGEKLFF. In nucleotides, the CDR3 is TGCAGCGTTTTATCAGGGGCGACAGGCGAAAAACTGTTTTTT.

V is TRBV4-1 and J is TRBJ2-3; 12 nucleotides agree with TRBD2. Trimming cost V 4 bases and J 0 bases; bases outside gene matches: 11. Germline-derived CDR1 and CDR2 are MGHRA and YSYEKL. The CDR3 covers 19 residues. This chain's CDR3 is CASSPGLTSGGYSTDTQYF. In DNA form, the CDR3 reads TGCGCCAGCAGCCCGGGGCTAACTAGCGGGGGGTATAGCACAGATACGCAGTATTTT.

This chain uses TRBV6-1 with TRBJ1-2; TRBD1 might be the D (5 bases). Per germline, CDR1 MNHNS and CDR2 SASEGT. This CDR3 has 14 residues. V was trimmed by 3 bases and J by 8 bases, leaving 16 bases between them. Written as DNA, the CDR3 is TGTGCCAGCAGTGAGGGGCGGGATCTCGGGGGCTACACCTTC. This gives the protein CASSEGRDLGGYTF.